This TCR beta chain emerged from a study of PD-L1 blockade in urothelial cancer. Study-wide background: A median approximately 140,000 T cells were found in blood samples.

This clone was counted once. Sequencing was performed with immunoSEQ multiplex PCR; in TCRdb, only in-frame clones are kept and a portion is missing. The sample comprises 70,000 or so clones, roughly 80% of which are singletons, and 4.5% to 5.5% rests with the top ten. CDR1 is MNHNS, CDR2 SASEGT, per germline. Trimming removed 2 bases at V and 12 bases at J, with 16 bases between. The CDR3 loop spans 13 amino acids. Sequencing used PBMCs, obtained around atezolizumab (anti-PD-L1) treatment. The gene calls are TRBV6-1 and TRBJ1-2, with D possibly TRBD1 on 6 matching bases. The source of this sequence is a man between 65 and 85 years old with urothelial cancer. CDR3 sequence (DNA): TGTGCCAGCAGTGAACGAGCGCAGGGGCCGGACACCTTC. As protein: CASSERAQGPDTF.